These 20 T cell receptor beta chains came from one sample sequenced in a study of blood T cell repertoires in COVID-19. Clones were read by immunoSEQ multiplex PCR, and TCRdb kept only the in-frame ones, dropping some. The sample holds around 30,000 clones; 85% to 90% are singletons and the top ten take 13%. Sequencing used peripheral blood. The receptors come from a man in his 70s with active COVID-19.

The chain has TRBV11-2 and TRBJ1-4; unclear D gene. The CDR3 sequence is 14 residues long. The germline V gene has CDR1 SGHAT and CDR2 FQNNGV. V was shortened by 4 bases and J by 8 bases, with 14 bases between the two germline ends. The CDR3 DNA is TGTGCCAGCAGCTCCACTATAAAAAAGGAAAAACTGTTTTTT. Amino acids: CASSSTIKKEKLFF.

The chain recombines TRBV24-1 with TRBJ2-6, with D maybe TRBD1 (6 bases). The V end lost 9 bases, the J end lost 2 bases, and 31 bases lay between the germline ends. This CDR3 is 21 amino acids long. Per germline, CDR1 KGHDR and CDR2 SFDVKD. The CDR3 loop reads CATQTRGHQQYTSAGANVLTF. The CDR3 coding sequence is TGTGCCACCCAAACGAGGGGACACCAGCAATACACGTCGGCTGGGGCCAACGTCCTGACTTTC.

This sequence joins TRBV25-1 and TRBJ2-3; the D gene is possibly TRBD2 (6 bases). This CDR3 region has 13 residues. From germline, CDR1 is MGHDK and CDR2 SYGVNS. The V end lost 4 bases, the J end lost 7 bases, and 12 bases lay between the germline ends. CDR3 loop: CASSAPGLYTQYF. The CDR3 DNA follows: TGTGCCAGCAGTGCCCCGGGACTTTATACGCAGTATTTT.

V usage is TRBV7-2 and J usage is TRBJ2-3, with 10 bases fitting TRBD2. V lost 5 bases and J lost 5; bases outside the gene matches: 19. Germline V gene lookup returns CDR1 SGHTA and CDR2 FQGNSA. The CDR3 loop spans 19 amino acids. CDR3 region: CASSPFLAGVTEGGDTQYF. DNA for the CDR3: TGTGCCAGCAGCCCATTCCTAGCGGGAGTAACTGAAGGTGGAGATACGCAGTATTTT.

This clone was seen once. The chain carries TRBV3-1 (or the pseudogene TRBV3-2) and TRBJ1-6; TRBD1 matches 7 bases. Trimming cost V 3 bases and J 14 bases; bases outside gene matches: 4. CDR1 is LGHDT, CDR2 YNNKEL, per germline (reference sequence). The CDR3 totals 12 residues. The CDR3 is CASSHGQGALHF. CDR3 nucleotides: TGTGCCAGCAGCCATGGTCAGGGGGCCCTCCACTTT.

The chain carries TRBV28 and TRBJ2-7, with D uncertain. The CDR3 runs to 13 residues. CDR1 MDHEN and CDR2 SYDVKM come from the germline V gene. The V gene lost 5 bases and the J gene lost 3 bases, with 11 bases spanning the gap. The DNA for the CDR3 is TGTGCCAGCAGTCGCGGCGCGGTCTACGAGCAGTACTTC. Translated, it gives CASSRGAVYEQYF. Full variable domain (remainder filled in from reference TRBV28 and TRBJ2-7): DVKVTQSSRYLVKRTGEKVFLECVQDMDHENMFWYRQDPGLGLRLIYFSYDVKMKEKGDIPEGYSVSREKKERFSLILESASTNQTSMYLCASSRGAVYEQYFGPGTRLTVT.

V gene TRBV7-2 combines with J gene TRBJ2-3; D may be TRBD2 (6 bases). Germline CDR1 reads SGHTA; CDR2 reads FQGNSA. The CDR3 contains 14 residues. V was cut by 5 bases and J by 5 bases, with 14 bases left in between. DNA for the CDR3: TGTGCCAGCAGCCGGGGGTCTCGCCTAGATACGCAGTATTTT. It encodes CASSRGSRLDTQYF.

The chain combines TRBV4-3 with TRBJ2-1; TRBD2 matches 7 bases. Germline V CDR1 and CDR2: LGHNA, YSLEER. Unmatched junction bases numbered 10, after V lost 0 bases and J lost 2 bases. CDR3 size: 18 residues. For the CDR3, the DNA is TGCGCCAGCAGCCAAGATTACGATCGGGCGGGAGCCTACAATGAGCAGTTCTTC. It translates to CASSQDYDRAGAYNEQFF.

The chain employs TRBV5-1 and TRBJ1-1; TRBD1 matches 7 bases. The junction had 2 bases not matched to a gene; V was cut back by 0 bases and J by 9 bases. CDR3 length: 12 residues. Germline CDR1 and CDR2: SGHRS and YFSETQ. The CDR3 nucleotides are TGCGCCAGCAGCTTGGAACAGGGGAAAGCTTTCTTT. Its translation is CASSLEQGKAFF.

In its sample, this clone was seen once. V is TRBV5-8 and J is TRBJ2-1, with 7 bases identical to TRBD2. Germline V gene sequence: CDR1 SGHTS, CDR2 YDEGEE. This CDR3 has 14 residues. The V and J ends lost 4 bases and 5 bases, in that order; junction bases with no gene match: 6. The CDR3 sequence: CASSRGSLDNEQFF. Here the CDR3 DNA reads TGTGCCAGCAGCCGCGGGAGTTTAGACAATGAGCAGTTCTTC.

This CDR3 reads CASSQGYGQGINEQYF. CDR3 sequence (DNA): TGTGCCAGCAGCCAAGGCTATGGGCAGGGAATAAACGAGCAGTACTTC. This chain uses TRBV3-1 (or the pseudogene TRBV3-2) with TRBJ2-7, with a tentative D call TRBD1 (5 bases). Germline V CDR1 and CDR2: LGHDT, YNNKEL (reference sequence). V was shortened by 1 base and J by 5 bases, with 18 bases between the two germline ends. The CDR3 extends over 16 amino acids.

The chain has TRBV18 and TRBJ1-5, with 9 positions matching TRBD1. Germline-derived CDR1 and CDR2 are KGHSH and LQKENI. The CDR3 contains 15 residues. V lost 3 bases to trimming and J lost 6 bases; unmatched junction nucleotides: 6. The CDR3 protein is CASSPPGQGAQPQHF. The CDR3 coding sequence is TGTGCCAGCTCACCTCCGGGACAGGGCGCTCAGCCCCAGCATTTT.

This clone was counted a few times. This chain links TRBV4-1 with TRBJ2-7, with TRBD1 as a possible D gene (6 bases). The CDR3 consists of 13 residues. The V and J ends lost 3 bases and 5 bases respectively, with 11 bases between them. CDR1 is MGHRA and CDR2 is YSYEKL in the germline V gene. CDR3 DNA: TGCGCCAGCAGCCATATCGACAGGAACGAGCAGTACTTC. Translating gives CASSHIDRNEQYF.

This clone was observed once. The chain combines TRBV24-1 with TRBJ2-5; 9 bases are a match to TRBD2. Germline V lookup: CDR1 KGHDR, CDR2 SFDVKD. CDR3 length: 16 amino acids. With V trimmed by 5 bases and J by 1 base, 7 bases remained unmatched. CDR3 DNA sequence: TGTGCCACCAGTGCTGCGGGAGGGCGAATCCAAGAGACCCAGTACTTC. Its translation: CATSAAGGRIQETQYF.

This clone was seen just once. J is TRBJ2-2 and V is TRBV7-9, with 10 bases aligning to TRBD1. Germline V gene sequence: CDR1 SEHNR, CDR2 FQNEAQ (reference sequence). Trimming removed 0 bases from V and 3 bases from J; junction bases left unmatched: 7. The CDR3 sequence is 18 residues long. CDR3 DNA sequence: TGTGCCAGCAGCTTAGCGTATTTTGGGACAGGGGACACCGGGGAGCTGTTTTTT. This translates into CASSLAYFGTGDTGELFF.

The chain couples TRBV28 to TRBJ2-1; TRBD2 aligns across 11 bases. The germline V gene encodes CDR1 MDHEN and CDR2 SYDVKM. Losses at the gene ends were 6 bases for V and 11 bases for J; bases not matched to a gene: 9. CDR3 length: 14 amino acids. Here the CDR3 DNA reads TGTGCCAGCAGACGGACTAGCGGGCGTTATAAGCAGTTCTTC. It codes for CASRRTSGRYKQFF.

This rearrangement joins TRBV29-1 to TRBJ2-3; D gene unclear. With 5 bases removed from V and 3 bases from J, the gap between germline ends came to 9 bases. CDR1 and CDR2 (germline): SQVTM, ANQGSEA. This CDR3 is built from 12 residues. The chain's CDR3 is CSVLLVTDTQYF. For the CDR3, the DNA is TGCAGCGTTTTGTTAGTGACAGATACGCAGTATTTT.

This chain links TRBV6-2 or TRBV6-3 with TRBJ1-5; 7 nucleotides match TRBD1. J was trimmed by 1 base and V by 0 bases; bases with no gene match: 0. The CDR3 runs to 15 residues. Germline CDR1 MNHEY, CDR2 SVGEGT. CDR3 nucleotides: TGTGCCAGCAGTTACTCGACAGGGAGCAATCAGCCCCAGCATTTT. Translating gives CASSYSTGSNQPQHF.

The chain joins TRBV28 to TRBJ2-2; no clear D gene. Per the germline V gene, CDR1 is MDHEN and CDR2 is SYDVKM. CDR3 size: 14 residues. The ends were cut back, 6 bases at V and 7 bases at J, with 15 bases in the middle. The CDR3 sequence: CASSPPPGNGELFF. The CDR3 coding sequence is TGTGCCAGCAGCCCTCCCCCCGGTAACGGGGAGCTGTTTTTT.

The chain recombines TRBV30 with TRBJ1-1, with D possibly TRBD1 on 5 matching bases. The CDR3 has 11 residues. In germline, CDR1 is GTSNPN, CDR2 SVGIG (reference sequence). Trimming left V 2 bases short and J 12 bases short, with 13 bases between. CDR3 loop: CAWSIGGDTFF. The CDR3 region has the DNA TGTGCCTGGAGTATCGGGGGAGACACTTTCTTT.